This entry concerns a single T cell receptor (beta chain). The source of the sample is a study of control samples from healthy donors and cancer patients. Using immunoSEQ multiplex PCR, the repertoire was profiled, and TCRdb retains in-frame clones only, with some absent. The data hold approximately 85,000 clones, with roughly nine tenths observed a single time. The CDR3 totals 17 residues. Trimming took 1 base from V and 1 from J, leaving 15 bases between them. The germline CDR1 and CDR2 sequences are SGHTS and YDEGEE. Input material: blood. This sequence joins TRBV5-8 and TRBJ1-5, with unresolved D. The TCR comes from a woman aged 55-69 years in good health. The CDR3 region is CASSLRQPTLSNQPQHF. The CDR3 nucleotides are TGTGCCAGCAGCTTGCGGCAGCCGACGCTCAGCAATCAGCCCCAGCATTTT.